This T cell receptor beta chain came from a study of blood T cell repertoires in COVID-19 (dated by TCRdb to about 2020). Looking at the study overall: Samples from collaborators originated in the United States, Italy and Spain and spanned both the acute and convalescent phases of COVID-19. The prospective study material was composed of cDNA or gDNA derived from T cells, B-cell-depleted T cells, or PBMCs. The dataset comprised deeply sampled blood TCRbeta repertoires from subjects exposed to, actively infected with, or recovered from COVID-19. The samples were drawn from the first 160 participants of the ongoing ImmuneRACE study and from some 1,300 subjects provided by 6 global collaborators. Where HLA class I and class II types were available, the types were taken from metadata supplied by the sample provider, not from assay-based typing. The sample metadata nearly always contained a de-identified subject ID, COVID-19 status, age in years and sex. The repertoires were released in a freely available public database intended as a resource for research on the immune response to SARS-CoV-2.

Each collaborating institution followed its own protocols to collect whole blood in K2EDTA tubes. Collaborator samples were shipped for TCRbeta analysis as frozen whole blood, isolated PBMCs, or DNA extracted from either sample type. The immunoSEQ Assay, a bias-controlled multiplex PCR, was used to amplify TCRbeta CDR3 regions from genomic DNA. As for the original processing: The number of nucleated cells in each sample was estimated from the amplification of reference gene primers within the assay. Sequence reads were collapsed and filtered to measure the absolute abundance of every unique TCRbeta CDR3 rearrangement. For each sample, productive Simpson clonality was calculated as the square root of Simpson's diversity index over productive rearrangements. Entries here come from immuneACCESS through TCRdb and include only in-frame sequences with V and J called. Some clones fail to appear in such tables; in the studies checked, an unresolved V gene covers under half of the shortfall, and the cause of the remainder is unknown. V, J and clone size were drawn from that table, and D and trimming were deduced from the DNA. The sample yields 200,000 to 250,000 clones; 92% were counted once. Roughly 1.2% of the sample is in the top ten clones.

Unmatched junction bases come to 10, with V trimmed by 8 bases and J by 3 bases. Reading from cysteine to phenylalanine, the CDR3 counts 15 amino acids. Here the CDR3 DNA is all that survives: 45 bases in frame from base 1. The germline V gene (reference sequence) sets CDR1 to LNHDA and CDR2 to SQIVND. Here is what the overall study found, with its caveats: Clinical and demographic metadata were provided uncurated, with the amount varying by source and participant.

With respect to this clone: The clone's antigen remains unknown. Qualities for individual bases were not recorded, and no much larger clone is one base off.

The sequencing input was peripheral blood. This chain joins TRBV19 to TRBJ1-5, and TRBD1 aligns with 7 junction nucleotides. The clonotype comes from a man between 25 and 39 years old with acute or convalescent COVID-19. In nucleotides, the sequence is TGTGCCAGTTATAGCCCGGGACAGTCCAATCAGCCCCAGCATTTT. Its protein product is CASYSPGQSNQPQHF.